This record covers a single T cell receptor beta chain. The sample carries other DNA sequences with the same CDR3. This entry comes from a study of shared clonotypes between healthy human individuals. TCRdb keeps only in-frame clones here, not all; method: immunoSEQ multiplex PCR. The table has around 980,000 clones, 75% to 80% seen once. Sequenced sample: memory CD4+ T cells from PBMCs. Subset reported: CD45RA-negative fraction. This TCR derives from a man between 18 and 35 years old in good health. Some clones in this sample may be carry-over from other donors' samples.

CDR3 amino acids: CASSLAGGDTQYF. In DNA form, the CDR3 reads TGTGCCAGCAGCTTAGCCGGGGGGGATACGCAGTATTTT. The chain couples TRBV11-2 to TRBJ2-3; 7 bases line up with TRBD2. The CDR3 runs 13 residues. The germline V gene encodes CDR1 SGHAT and CDR2 FQNNGV. V lost 1 base to trimming and J lost 6 bases; unmatched junction nucleotides: 1.